This T cell receptor (beta chain) was retrieved from a study of blood T cell repertoires in COVID-19. Study at large: COVID-19 samples collected from the United States, Italy and Spain covered acute and convalescent phases.

The Seattle site enrolled patients during active infection and followed them longitudinally. The junction had 4 bases not matched to a gene; V was cut back by 1 base and J by 5 bases. The V gene's germline CDR1 is SGHTA and CDR2 FQGNSA. The CDR3 loop spans 17 amino acids. As handled by the study authors: Reference gene primer amplification gave nucleated cell count estimates. Some clones are missing from TCRdb's copy, which holds only in-frame ones; the method was immunoSEQ multiplex PCR. The V and J calls and clone size are taken from that table; D and trimming were inferred from the DNA. The table includes about 98,000 clones, 87% detected once.

This receptor was identified in a woman aged 45 to 65 with COVID-19, enrolled during active disease. The V call is TRBV7-2, the J call TRBJ1-6; TRBD1 aligns across 11 bases. The specimen was peripheral blood. CDR3 loop: CASSLEGQGANNSPLHF. CDR3 sequence (DNA): TGTGCCAGCAGCTTAGAAGGACAGGGGGCAAATAATTCACCCCTCCACTTT.